A selection of T cell receptor beta chains follows, all from one sample in a study of vaccination effects on CD4 cells after COVID-19. These receptors' targets are unknown. Clones were read by immunoSEQ multiplex PCR, and TCRdb kept only the in-frame ones, dropping some. Of about 50,000 clones listed, 65% to 75% are singletons. Specimen: CD4+ T cells from PBMCs cultured without peptide, collected after COVID-19 vaccination. The receptors here all came from a human donor who had a prior SARS-CoV-2 infection. Each CDR3 is given with its conserved first and last residue. The order of the fields is D gene, J gene, clone size, V gene, CDR3 protein, CDR3 DNA. D genes are given only for firm matches. A row's size may be missing; if present it is once, few, many or a size class.

d_gene: .; j_gene: TRBJ1-5; abundance: .; v_gene: TRBV28; CDR3aa: CASSLFTPLTQPQHF; CDR3nt: TGTGCCAGCAGTTTATTTACCCCTCTGACACAGCCCCAGCATTTT
d_gene: .; j_gene: TRBJ2-5; abundance: .; v_gene: TRBV5-4; CDR3aa: CASSPGREKETQYF; CDR3nt: TGTGCCAGCAGCCCGGGACGAGAAAAAGAGACCCAGTACTTC
d_gene: TRBD2; j_gene: TRBJ2-1; abundance: .; v_gene: TRBV7-6; CDR3aa: CASSLAGGPYNEQFF; CDR3nt: TGTGCCAGCAGCCTAGCGGGGGGGCCTTACAATGAGCAGTTCTTC
d_gene: .; j_gene: TRBJ2-5; abundance: .; v_gene: TRBV4-1; CDR3aa: CASSPQMYQETQYF; CDR3nt: TGCGCCAGCAGCCCACAAATGTACCAAGAGACCCAGTACTTC
d_gene: .; j_gene: TRBJ2-2; abundance: .; v_gene: TRBV20-1; CDR3aa: CSASDRTKRHTGELFF; CDR3nt: TGCAGTGCTAGTGACAGAACAAAGAGGCACACCGGGGAGCTGTTTTTT
d_gene: .; j_gene: TRBJ1-5; abundance: .; v_gene: TRBV7-3; CDR3aa: CASSYPGGQDSNQPQHF; CDR3nt: TGTGCCAGCAGCTATCCCGGGGGGCAGGATAGCAATCAGCCCCAGCATTTT
d_gene: .; j_gene: TRBJ1-5; abundance: .; v_gene: TRBV4-1; CDR3aa: CASSQGRGARNQPQHF; CDR3nt: TGCGCCAGCAGCCAAGGCAGGGGTGCCCGCAATCAGCCCCAGCATTTT
d_gene: .; j_gene: TRBJ1-1; abundance: .; v_gene: TRBV30; CDR3aa: CAWSVEGGTEAFF; CDR3nt: TGTGCCTGGAGTGTGGAGGGGGGAACTGAAGCTTTCTTT
d_gene: TRBD1; j_gene: TRBJ1-2; abundance: few; v_gene: TRBV6-6; CDR3aa: CASSASGQGAGGYTF; CDR3nt: TGTGCCAGCAGTGCCAGCGGACAGGGGGCAGGTGGCTACACCTTC
d_gene: TRBD2; j_gene: TRBJ2-1; abundance: few; v_gene: TRBV19; CDR3aa: CASSIVGGSSYNEQFF; CDR3nt: TGTGCCAGTAGTATAGTTGGCGGGAGCTCCTACAATGAGCAGTTCTTC
d_gene: .; j_gene: TRBJ1-6; abundance: once; v_gene: TRBV13; CDR3aa: CASSKREYNSPLHF; CDR3nt: TGTGCCAGCAGCAAGCGGGAGTATAATTCACCCCTCCACTTT
d_gene: .; j_gene: TRBJ2-2; abundance: .; v_gene: TRBV5-1; CDR3aa: CASSPQTNTGELFF; CDR3nt: TGCGCCAGCAGTCCACAGACGAACACCGGGGAGCTGTTTTTT
d_gene: TRBD2; j_gene: TRBJ2-7; abundance: .; v_gene: TRBV5-6; CDR3aa: CASSLGLAGGPISYEQYF; CDR3nt: TGTGCCAGCAGCTTGGGACTAGCGGGAGGACCGATCTCCTACGAGCAGTACTTC
d_gene: TRBD1; j_gene: TRBJ1-1; abundance: once; v_gene: TRBV6-5; CDR3aa: CASIGGGGSTEAFF; CDR3nt: TGTGCCAGCATAGGAGGGGGCGGGAGTACTGAAGCTTTCTTT
d_gene: .; j_gene: TRBJ2-7; abundance: .; v_gene: TRBV2; CDR3aa: CASSVGAWGTETPYEQYF; CDR3nt: TGTGCCAGCAGTGTCGGTGCGTGGGGGACCGAGACCCCCTACGAGCAGTACTTC
d_gene: TRBD1; j_gene: TRBJ2-1; abundance: .; v_gene: TRBV11-3; CDR3aa: CASSSWTGRGDNEQFF; CDR3nt: TGTGCCAGCAGCTCATGGACAGGGCGAGGTGACAATGAGCAGTTCTTC
d_gene: .; j_gene: TRBJ1-2; abundance: once; v_gene: TRBV6-5; CDR3aa: CASRDSGQHYGYTF; CDR3nt: TGTGCCAGCAGAGACTCGGGACAACACTATGGCTACACCTTC
d_gene: .; j_gene: TRBJ1-5; abundance: .; v_gene: TRBV2; CDR3aa: CASSEEARAYNQPQHF; CDR3nt: TGTGCCAGCAGTGAAGAAGCCAGGGCTTACAATCAGCCCCAGCATTTT
d_gene: .; j_gene: TRBJ2-7; abundance: .; v_gene: TRBV2; CDR3aa: CASDRTGSYEQYF; CDR3nt: TGTGCCAGCGACCGGACGGGTTCCTACGAGCAGTACTTC
d_gene: .; j_gene: TRBJ2-5; abundance: .; v_gene: TRBV5-6; CDR3aa: CASSYGNSGGETQYF; CDR3nt: TGTGCCAGCAGTTACGGGAACTCAGGTGGAGAGACCCAGTACTTC
d_gene: TRBD1; j_gene: TRBJ1-2; abundance: .; v_gene: TRBV6-5; CDR3aa: CASSRDRGGYGYTF; CDR3nt: TGTGCCAGCAGCCGGGACAGGGGAGGTTATGGCTACACCTTC
d_gene: TRBD2; j_gene: TRBJ2-1; abundance: .; v_gene: TRBV7-7; CDR3aa: CASSLTAGLAGVHEQFF; CDR3nt: TGTGCTAGCAGCTTAACGGCGGGACTAGCGGGAGTGCATGAGCAGTTCTTC
d_gene: .; j_gene: TRBJ1-1; abundance: few; v_gene: TRBV12-3/TRBV12-4; CDR3aa: CASSLSEDEAFF; CDR3nt: TGTGCCAGCAGTTTATCGGAAGATGAAGCTTTCTTT
d_gene: TRBD1; j_gene: TRBJ1-2; abundance: .; v_gene: TRBV6-4; CDR3aa: CASSDWNRGGGYTF; CDR3nt: TGTGCCAGCAGTGACTGGAACAGGGGCGGTGGCTACACCTTC
d_gene: .; j_gene: TRBJ2-3; abundance: .; v_gene: TRBV24-1; CDR3aa: CATSDLKNMGRTDTQYF; CDR3nt: TGTGCCACCAGTGACCTAAAAAACATGGGCCGCACAGATACGCAGTATTTT
d_gene: .; j_gene: TRBJ2-7; abundance: .; v_gene: TRBV27; CDR3aa: CASSTGPGRFSEQYF; CDR3nt: TGTGCCAGCAGTACAGGACCCGGTCGTTTCTCCGAGCAGTACTTC
d_gene: TRBD1; j_gene: TRBJ2-1; abundance: .; v_gene: TRBV12-5; CDR3aa: CASGLDRGSYNEQFF; CDR3nt: TGTGCTAGTGGTTTGGACAGGGGATCCTACAATGAGCAGTTCTTC
d_gene: TRBD1; j_gene: TRBJ1-1; abundance: .; v_gene: TRBV19; CDR3aa: CASTPRDRSNTEAFF; CDR3nt: TGTGCCAGTACCCCTAGGGACAGAAGCAACACTGAAGCTTTCTTT
d_gene: TRBD1; j_gene: TRBJ2-3; abundance: few; v_gene: TRBV19; CDR3aa: CASWGQGSTDTQYF; CDR3nt: TGTGCCTCGTGGGGACAGGGAAGCACAGATACGCAGTATTTT
d_gene: .; j_gene: TRBJ1-2; abundance: .; v_gene: TRBV5-6; CDR3aa: CASSTPGGRANYGYTF; CDR3nt: TGTGCCAGCAGCACACCTGGGGGCAGGGCGAACTATGGCTACACCTTC
d_gene: TRBD2; j_gene: TRBJ2-7; abundance: .; v_gene: TRBV10-3; CDR3aa: CAISGTSADFKTLYEQYF; CDR3nt: TGTGCCATCAGTGGGACTAGCGCTGACTTCAAAACCCTCTACGAGCAGTACTTC
d_gene: .; j_gene: TRBJ2-7; abundance: .; v_gene: TRBV7-2; CDR3aa: CASSRRGSYEQYF; CDR3nt: TGTGCCAGCAGCCGCCGTGGCTCCTACGAGCAGTACTTC
d_gene: .; j_gene: TRBJ1-1; abundance: .; v_gene: TRBV18; CDR3aa: CASSPTTEVEAFF; CDR3nt: TGTGCCAGCTCACCAACGACAGAGGTTGAAGCTTTCTTT
d_gene: .; j_gene: TRBJ2-1; abundance: .; v_gene: TRBV5-6; CDR3aa: CASSLWARRSYNEQFF; CDR3nt: TGTGCCAGCAGCCTCTGGGCCCGCCGCTCCTACAATGAGCAGTTCTTC
d_gene: .; j_gene: TRBJ2-5; abundance: .; v_gene: TRBV19; CDR3aa: CASSGQEGETQYF; CDR3nt: TGTGCCAGTAGTGGGCAGGAGGGAGAGACCCAGTACTTC
d_gene: .; j_gene: TRBJ2-2; abundance: .; v_gene: TRBV20-1; CDR3aa: CSARVRGELFF; CDR3nt: TGCAGTGCTAGAGTCCGAGGGGAGCTGTTTTTT
d_gene: .; j_gene: TRBJ1-2; abundance: .; v_gene: TRBV19; CDR3aa: CATRSGSQGYYGYTF; CDR3nt: TGTGCCACCCGCTCGGGCAGTCAAGGTTATTATGGCTACACCTTC
d_gene: .; j_gene: TRBJ2-7; abundance: .; v_gene: TRBV6-5; CDR3aa: CASIRRVNEDYEQYF; CDR3nt: TGTGCCAGCATCCGACGGGTGAATGAGGACTACGAGCAGTACTTC
d_gene: TRBD1; j_gene: TRBJ1-2; abundance: .; v_gene: TRBV7-2; CDR3aa: CASSFSGQGSYGYTF; CDR3nt: TGTGCCAGCAGCTTTTCGGGACAGGGGAGCTATGGCTACACCTTC
d_gene: .; j_gene: TRBJ1-3; abundance: few; v_gene: TRBV6-4; CDR3aa: CASSDSGLAQTGRKDSGNTIYF; CDR3nt: TGTGCCAGCAGTGACTCGGGTTTGGCGCAAACGGGCAGAAAGGACTCTGGAAACACCATATATTTT
d_gene: .; j_gene: TRBJ2-3; abundance: .; v_gene: TRBV18; CDR3aa: CASSATRGVTDTQYF; CDR3nt: TGTGCCAGCTCAGCGACGAGGGGCGTCACAGATACGCAGTATTTT
d_gene: .; j_gene: TRBJ1-1; abundance: .; v_gene: TRBV28; CDR3aa: CASSLWEGGGSTEAFF; CDR3nt: TGTGCCAGCAGTTTATGGGAAGGGGGGGGGAGCACTGAAGCTTTCTTT
d_gene: .; j_gene: TRBJ2-3; abundance: .; v_gene: TRBV4-3; CDR3aa: CASSRERRGTDTQYF; CDR3nt: TGCGCCAGCAGCCGGGAGAGGCGGGGAACAGATACGCAGTATTTT
d_gene: TRBD2; j_gene: TRBJ2-3; abundance: .; v_gene: TRBV7-8; CDR3aa: CASSWTRGLAANTDTQYF; CDR3nt: TGTGCCAGCAGCTGGACCCGCGGACTAGCGGCGAACACAGATACGCAGTATTTT
d_gene: TRBD2; j_gene: TRBJ2-1; abundance: .; v_gene: TRBV4-1; CDR3aa: CASSSGTSGARGEQFF; CDR3nt: TGCGCCAGCAGCTCAGGGACTAGCGGGGCAAGAGGTGAGCAGTTCTTC
d_gene: .; j_gene: TRBJ2-1; abundance: .; v_gene: TRBV12-5; CDR3aa: CASGQRSTNSSYNEQFF; CDR3nt: TGTGCTAGTGGCCAACGGTCGACAAATAGCTCCTACAATGAGCAGTTCTTC
d_gene: TRBD2; j_gene: TRBJ2-3; abundance: .; v_gene: TRBV2; CDR3aa: CASRPGLAGRGGRTDTQYF; CDR3nt: TGTGCCAGCAGACCAGGACTAGCGGGGAGGGGTGGCCGCACAGATACGCAGTATTTT
d_gene: TRBD2; j_gene: TRBJ2-3; abundance: .; v_gene: TRBV10-3; CDR3aa: CAIKKAGGPADTQYF; CDR3nt: TGTGCCATCAAAAAAGCGGGAGGGCCTGCAGATACGCAGTATTTT
d_gene: TRBD1; j_gene: TRBJ1-6; abundance: once; v_gene: TRBV5-1; CDR3aa: CASSLSGWTGSGSDNSPLHF; CDR3nt: TGCGCCAGCAGCTTGTCCGGTTGGACAGGGAGCGGTTCGGACAATTCACCCCTCCACTTT
d_gene: .; j_gene: TRBJ1-5; abundance: .; v_gene: TRBV11-2; CDR3aa: CASSLTYSNQPQHF; CDR3nt: TGTGCCAGCAGCTTAACTTATAGCAATCAGCCCCAGCATTTT
d_gene: .; j_gene: TRBJ2-1; abundance: .; v_gene: TRBV3-1/TRBV3-2; CDR3aa: CASSQRAADNEQFF; CDR3nt: TGTGCCAGCAGCCAACGGGCCGCAGACAATGAGCAGTTCTTC
d_gene: TRBD2; j_gene: TRBJ2-1; abundance: .; v_gene: TRBV5-6; CDR3aa: CASSAVGSGRYNEQFF; CDR3nt: TGTGCCAGCAGCGCCGTGGGTAGCGGGAGATACAATGAGCAGTTCTTC
d_gene: .; j_gene: TRBJ2-2; abundance: .; v_gene: TRBV7-8; CDR3aa: CASSLGLFSLRELSGELFF; CDR3nt: TGTGCCAGCAGCTTAGGCCTTTTTAGCCTACGAGAATTATCCGGGGAGCTGTTTTTT
d_gene: .; j_gene: TRBJ2-7; abundance: .; v_gene: TRBV6-5; CDR3aa: CASSYMGQEAYEQYF; CDR3nt: TGTGCCAGCAGTTACATGGGGCAGGAAGCCTACGAGCAGTACTTC
d_gene: TRBD1; j_gene: TRBJ1-2; abundance: .; v_gene: TRBV10-3; CDR3aa: CAIRPTGLEGYTF; CDR3nt: TGTGCCATCAGACCGACAGGGCTAGAGGGCTACACCTTC
d_gene: TRBD1; j_gene: TRBJ2-7; abundance: once; v_gene: TRBV19; CDR3aa: CASSRSGTGAHEQYF; CDR3nt: TGTGCCAGTAGTAGATCCGGGACAGGCGCGCACGAGCAGTACTTC
d_gene: TRBD2; j_gene: TRBJ2-3; abundance: .; v_gene: TRBV2; CDR3aa: CASSPGLAGEGDTQYF; CDR3nt: TGTGCCAGCAGTCCGGGACTAGCGGGAGAAGGGGATACGCAGTATTTT
d_gene: .; j_gene: TRBJ2-1; abundance: few; v_gene: TRBV7-9; CDR3aa: CASSRPSGQQFF; CDR3nt: TGTGCCAGCAGTAGACCCAGCGGCCAGCAGTTCTTC
d_gene: TRBD1; j_gene: TRBJ1-6; abundance: few; v_gene: TRBV6-5; CDR3aa: CASSSSGTGNSPLHF; CDR3nt: TGTGCCAGCAGCTCATCCGGGACAGGGAATTCACCCCTCCACTTT